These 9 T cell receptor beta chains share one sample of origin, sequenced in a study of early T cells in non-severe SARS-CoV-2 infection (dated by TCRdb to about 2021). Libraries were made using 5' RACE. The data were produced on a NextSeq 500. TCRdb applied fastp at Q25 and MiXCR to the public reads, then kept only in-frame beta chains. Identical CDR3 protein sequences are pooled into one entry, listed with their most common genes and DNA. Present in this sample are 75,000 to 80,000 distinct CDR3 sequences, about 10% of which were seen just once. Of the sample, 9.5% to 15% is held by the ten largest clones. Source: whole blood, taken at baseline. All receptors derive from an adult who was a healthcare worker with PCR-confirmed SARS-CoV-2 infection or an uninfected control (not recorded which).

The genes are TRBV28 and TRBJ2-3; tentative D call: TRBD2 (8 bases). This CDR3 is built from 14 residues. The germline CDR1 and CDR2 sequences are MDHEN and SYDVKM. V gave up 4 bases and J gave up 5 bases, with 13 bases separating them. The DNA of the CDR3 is TGTGCCAGCAGTTCGGGGGGGACAGTAGATACGCAGTATTTT. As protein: CASSSGGTVDTQYF. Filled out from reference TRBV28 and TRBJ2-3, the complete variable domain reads DVKVTQSSRYLVKRTGEKVFLECVQDMDHENMFWYRQDPGLGLRLIYFSYDVKMKEKGDIPEGYSVSREKKERFSLILESASTNQTSMYLCASSSGGTVDTQYFGPGTRLTVL.

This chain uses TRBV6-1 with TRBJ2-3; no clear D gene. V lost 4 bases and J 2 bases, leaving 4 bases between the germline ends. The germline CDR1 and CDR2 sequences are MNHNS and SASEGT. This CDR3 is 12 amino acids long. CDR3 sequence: CASSAFTDTQYF. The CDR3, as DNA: TGTGCCAGCAGTGCCTTCACAGATACGCAGTATTTT.

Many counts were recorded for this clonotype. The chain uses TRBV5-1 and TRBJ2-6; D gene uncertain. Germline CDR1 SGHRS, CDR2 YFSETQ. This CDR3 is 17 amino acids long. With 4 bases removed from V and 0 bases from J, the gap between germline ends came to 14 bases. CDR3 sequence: CASSAPLPGSGANVLTF. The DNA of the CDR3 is TGCGCCAGCAGCGCGCCCTTACCGGGCTCTGGGGCCAACGTCCTGACTTTC.

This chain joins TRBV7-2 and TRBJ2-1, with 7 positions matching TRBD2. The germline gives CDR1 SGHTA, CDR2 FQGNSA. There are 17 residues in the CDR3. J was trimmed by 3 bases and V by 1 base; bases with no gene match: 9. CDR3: CASSLEPSGVIYNEQFF. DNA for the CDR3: TGTGCCAGCAGCTTAGAACCCAGCGGGGTAATCTACAATGAGCAGTTCTTC.

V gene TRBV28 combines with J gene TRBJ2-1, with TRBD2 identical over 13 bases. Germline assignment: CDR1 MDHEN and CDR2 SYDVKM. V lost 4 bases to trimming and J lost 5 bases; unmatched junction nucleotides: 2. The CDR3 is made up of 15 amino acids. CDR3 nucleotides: TGTGCCAGCAGTTCAGGACTAGCGGGGGACAATGAGCAGTTCTTC. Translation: CASSSGLAGDNEQFF. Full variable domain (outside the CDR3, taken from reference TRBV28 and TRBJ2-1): DVKVTQSSRYLVKRTGEKVFLECVQDMDHENMFWYRQDPGLGLRLIYFSYDVKMKEKGDIPEGYSVSREKKERFSLILESASTNQTSMYLCASSSGLAGDNEQFFGPGTRLTVL.

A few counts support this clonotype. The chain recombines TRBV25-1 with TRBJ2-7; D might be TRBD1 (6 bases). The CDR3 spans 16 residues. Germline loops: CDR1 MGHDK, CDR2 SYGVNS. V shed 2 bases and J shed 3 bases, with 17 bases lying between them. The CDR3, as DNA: TGTGCCAGCAGTGAACCGGGACAACCAAGCTTCTACGAGCAGTACTTC. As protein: CASSEPGQPSFYEQYF.

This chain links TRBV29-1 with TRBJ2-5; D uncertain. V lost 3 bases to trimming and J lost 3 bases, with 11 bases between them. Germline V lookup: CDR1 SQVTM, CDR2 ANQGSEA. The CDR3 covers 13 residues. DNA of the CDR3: TGCAGCGTTGATATGGGCAGAAAAGAGACCCAGTACTTC. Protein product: CSVDMGRKETQYF.

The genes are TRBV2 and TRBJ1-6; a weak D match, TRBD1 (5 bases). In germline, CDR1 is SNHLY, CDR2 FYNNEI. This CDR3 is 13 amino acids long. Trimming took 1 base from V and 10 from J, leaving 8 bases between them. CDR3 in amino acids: CASSEGGRSPLHF. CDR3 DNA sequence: TGTGCCAGCAGTGAAGGGGGCAGATCACCCCTCCACTTT. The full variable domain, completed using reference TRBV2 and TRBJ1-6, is EPEVTQTPSHQVTQMGQEVILRCVPISNHLYFYWYRQILGQKVEFLVSFYNNEISEKSEIFDDQFSVERPDGSNFTLKIRSTKLEDSAMYFCASSEGGRSPLHFGNGTRLTVT.

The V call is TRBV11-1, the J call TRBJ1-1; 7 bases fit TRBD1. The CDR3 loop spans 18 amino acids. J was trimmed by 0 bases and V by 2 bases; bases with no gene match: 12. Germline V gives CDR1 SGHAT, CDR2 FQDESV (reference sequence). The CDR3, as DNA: TGTGCCAGCAGCTTATGGCCGTCGGCGGACAGGTTGAACACTGAAGCTTTCTTT. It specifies CASSLWPSADRLNTEAFF. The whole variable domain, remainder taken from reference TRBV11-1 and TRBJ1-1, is EAEVAQSPRYKITEKSQAVAFWCDPISGHATLYWYRQILGQGPELLVQFQDESVVDDSQLPKDRFSAERLKGVDSTLKIQPAELGDSAMYLCASSLWPSADRLNTEAFFGQGTRLTVV.